The rows below give T cell receptor beta chains drawn from one sample of a study of blood T cell repertoires in COVID-19. TCRdb's copy holds only in-frame clones and misses some; the assay was immunoSEQ multiplex PCR. The sample carries roughly 240,000 clones, roughly 83% recorded once. Sequencing was done on a sample of peripheral blood. The receptors here all came from a man aged 60-69 years who had recovered from COVID-19. Both conserved end residues are part of each CDR3. Fields, in order: V gene, D gene, clone size, J gene, CDR3 DNA, CDR3 protein. A D gene is named only where the DNA matches it firmly. Clone size is not always given. Where it is, it says once, few, many or a class for expanded clones.

TRBV5-1	-	once	TRBJ2-7	TGCGCCAGCAGCTTGGGTTCCAGGGAAATCGAGCAGTACTTC	CASSLGSREIEQYF
TRBV28	-	-	TRBJ1-1	TGTGCCAGCAGTTTACCCGGGACTCCTTTCGCTTTCTTT	CASSLPGTPFAFF
TRBV4-2	-	-	TRBJ2-7	TGTGCCAGCAGTGGGGCCTCCTACGAGCAGTACTTC	CASSGASYEQYF
TRBV7-6	-	-	TRBJ2-5	TGTGCCAGCAGACGTCAGGGTCTAGAGACCCAGTACTTC	CASRRQGLETQYF
TRBV2	-	few	TRBJ2-2	TGTGCCAGCAGTGAGGCCGCTCGCGGGGAGCTGTTTTTT	CASSEAARGELFF
TRBV7-2	-	-	TRBJ1-2	TGTGCCAGCAGCCTAGTCGGGAAAGCTAACTATGGCTACACCTTC	CASSLVGKANYGYTF
TRBV10-3	-	-	TRBJ2-3	TGTGCCATCAGTGAGTCGGGTTTAGCCACAGATACGCAGTATTTT	CAISESGLATDTQYF
TRBV5-1	-	-	TRBJ1-3	TGCGCCAGCAGCTTGACAGGGACTGGAAACACCATATATTTT	CASSLTGTGNTIYF
TRBV10-3	-	-	TRBJ2-7	TGTGCCATCACCGACAACTACGAGCAGTACTTC	CAITDNYEQYF
TRBV6-5	TRBD1	-	TRBJ1-1	TGTGCCAGCAGCGAGGACAGGGTAAACACTGAAGCTTTCTTT	CASSEDRVNTEAFF
TRBV18	TRBD2	few	TRBJ2-1	TGTGCCAGCTCCCCATTGGGGAGGATGGCGGGAGCATCCTACAATGAGCAGTTCTTC	CASSPLGRMAGASYNEQFF
TRBV28	TRBD2	-	TRBJ2-3	TGTGCCAGCAGTCCCCGTGGCGGGGGAGCAGATACGCAGTATTTT	CASSPRGGGADTQYF
TRBV20-1	TRBD2	-	TRBJ2-3	TGCAGTGCTAGTGATGCGGGAGGAGTTGAAGATACGCAGTATTTT	CSASDAGGVEDTQYF
TRBV3-1/TRBV3-2	TRBD2	-	TRBJ2-1	TGTGCCAGCAGCCAAGGTACTAGCGGGAGTGATCCGCAGTTCTTC	CASSQGTSGSDPQFF
TRBV16	TRBD2	-	TRBJ2-1	TGTGCCAGCAGAGACCCCGGGGGGGGCACCTACAATGAGCAGTTCTTC	CASRDPGGGTYNEQFF
TRBV28	TRBD2	-	TRBJ2-7	TGTGCCAGCAGTTTTAGCGGGGGCTCCTACGAGCAGTACTTC	CASSFSGGSYEQYF
TRBV27	-	-	TRBJ1-2	TGTGCCAGCAGTCGGACAGTTAGCTATGGCTACACCTTC	CASSRTVSYGYTF
TRBV27	TRBD2	few	TRBJ2-7	TGTGCCAGCAGTGCCCGGACTAGCGGGAGAGGGGAGCAGTACTTC	CASSARTSGRGEQYF
TRBV29-1	-	-	TRBJ2-3	TGCAGCGTTGTCGGACAGTACACAGATACGCAGTATTTT	CSVVGQYTDTQYF
TRBV6-5	-	-	TRBJ1-2	TGTGCCAGCAGTCGGACAGACTACTATGGCTACACCTTC	CASSRTDYYGYTF